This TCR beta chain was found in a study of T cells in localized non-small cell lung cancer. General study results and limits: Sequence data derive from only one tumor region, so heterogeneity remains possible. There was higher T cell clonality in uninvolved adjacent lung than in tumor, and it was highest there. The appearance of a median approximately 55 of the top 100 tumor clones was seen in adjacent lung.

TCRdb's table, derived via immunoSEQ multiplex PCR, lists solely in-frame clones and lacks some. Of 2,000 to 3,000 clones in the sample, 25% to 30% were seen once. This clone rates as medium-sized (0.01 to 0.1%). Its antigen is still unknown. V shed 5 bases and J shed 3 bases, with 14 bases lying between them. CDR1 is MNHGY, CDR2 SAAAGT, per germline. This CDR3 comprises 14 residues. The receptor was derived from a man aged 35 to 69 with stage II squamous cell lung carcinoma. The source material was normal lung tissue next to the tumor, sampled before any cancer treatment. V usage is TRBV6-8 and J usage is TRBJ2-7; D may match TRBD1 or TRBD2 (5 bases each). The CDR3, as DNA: TGTGCCAGCAGTGGTCGGGACGGGTTCTACGAGCAGTACTTC. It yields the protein CASSGRDGFYEQYF.